This is a list of T cell receptor beta chains from one sample in a study of blood T cell repertoires in COVID-19. The method was immunoSEQ multiplex PCR; TCRdb's version includes in-frame clones alone and lacks a portion of them. The table records about half a million clones, roughly 85% of them present only once. Sample: peripheral blood. The receptors were sampled from a human donor in a cohort sampled during active COVID-19. The CDR3 runs from the conserved cysteine through the conserved F or W. Fields, in order: D gene, clone size, V gene, J gene, CDR3 DNA, CDR3 protein. D genes are given only for firm matches. Expanded clones get a size class; other rows say once, few or many, or leave the size out.

-	-	TRBV11-3	TRBJ2-1	TGTGCCAGCAGCCCCCGACACCTCTCCTACAATGAGCAGTTCTTC	CASSPRHLSYNEQFF
-	-	TRBV9	TRBJ2-2	TGTGCCAGCAGCGTATATCTCAAGTCGAGCACCGGGGAGCTGTTTTTT	CASSVYLKSSTGELFF
-	-	TRBV21-1	TRBJ1-3	TGTGCCAGCAGCAAAGTGCGCAGGAGGACTGGAAACACCATATATTTT	CASSKVRRRTGNTIYF
-	-	TRBV6-2/TRBV6-3	TRBJ2-7	TGTGCCAGCAGTTACCTGGGCCTCTACGAGCAGTACTTC	CASSYLGLYEQYF
TRBD1	-	TRBV5-1	TRBJ1-1	TGCGCCAGCAGCTTGGAGGGGGACAGGGGGCGTGAAGCTTTCTTT	CASSLEGDRGREAFF
-	-	TRBV29-1	TRBJ1-2	TGCAGCGTTGAATCTCTCCATGGCTACACCTTC	CSVESLHGYTF
-	-	TRBV7-9	TRBJ1-2	TGTGCCAGCAGTCGGGGATTTAACTATGGCTACACCTTC	CASSRGFNYGYTF
TRBD1	-	TRBV6-5	TRBJ2-6	TGTGCCAGCAGCCAGGGGACAGACGTCCTGACTTTC	CASSQGTDVLTF
-	few	TRBV12-3/TRBV12-4	TRBJ2-7	TGTGCCAGCAGTTCTGGCAGATCCTACGAGCAGTACTTC	CASSSGRSYEQYF
TRBD2	-	TRBV6-5	TRBJ2-3	TGTGCCAGCAGTTCTGGAAGCGGGAGACAAGATACGCAGTATTTT	CASSSGSGRQDTQYF
-	-	TRBV3-1/TRBV3-2	TRBJ1-3	TGTGCCAGCACCACGGTTCTCACTGGAAACACCATATATTTT	CASTTVLTGNTIYF
TRBD1	-	TRBV7-2	TRBJ2-3	TGTGCCAGCAGCTCAGGGGGTCTAGATACGCAGTATTTT	CASSSGGLDTQYF
TRBD1	-	TRBV7-9	TRBJ1-6	TGTGCCAGCAGCTCACAGGGGGAAAATTCACCCCTCCACTTT	CASSSQGENSPLHF
TRBD1	-	TRBV28	TRBJ2-5	TGTGCCAGCAGTTCCTCTGGGACAGGGCAAGAGACCCAGTACTTC	CASSSSGTGQETQYF
TRBD1	-	TRBV19	TRBJ1-3	TGTGCCAGTAGAACAAGGGACAGCTCTGGAAACACCATATATTTT	CASRTRDSSGNTIYF
-	few	TRBV20-1	TRBJ1-1	TGCAGTGCTAGTCCCGGGAACACTGAAGCTTTCTTT	CSASPGNTEAFF
-	-	TRBV7-7	TRBJ2-5	TGTGCTAGCAGCTCAAGCAGGGTGGAGACCCAGTACTTC	CASSSSRVETQYF
TRBD1	-	TRBV3-1/TRBV3-2	TRBJ1-2	TGTGCCAGCAGCCCGAATAACAGGGGTACGGGCTATGGCTACACCTTC	CASSPNNRGTGYGYTF
TRBD2	once	TRBV30	TRBJ2-1	TGTGCCTGGAGTGCGGGGAGCGGGAGGGGCAATGAGCAGTTCTTC	CAWSAGSGRGNEQFF
TRBD2	few	TRBV5-4	TRBJ2-1	TGTGCCAGCAGCCCAAGAGCGGGGGGGACCTACAATGAGCAGTTCTTC	CASSPRAGGTYNEQFF
-	-	TRBV23-1	TRBJ1-1	TGCGCCAGCAGTCGTTCTACGCCGGGGAATATGAACACTGAAGCTTTCTTT	CASSRSTPGNMNTEAFF
-	-	TRBV10-3	TRBJ1-2	TGTGCCATCAGTGAAAGGGAGACGCCTAACTATGGCTACACCTTC	CAISERETPNYGYTF
TRBD2	-	TRBV5-1	TRBJ2-1	TGCGCCAGCAGCCTAGGGACTAGTGGCTCCTACAATGAGCAGTTCTTC	CASSLGTSGSYNEQFF
TRBD1	few	TRBV18	TRBJ2-5	TGTGCCAGCTCACCATCGCAGGGGGTCGGAGGAGAGACCCAGTACTTC	CASSPSQGVGGETQYF
TRBD2	-	TRBV30	TRBJ2-1	TGTGCCTGCCGTCTAGCGGGAGCAGCCCACAATGAGCAGTTCTTC	CACRLAGAAHNEQFF
-	-	TRBV5-1	TRBJ2-1	TGCGCCAGCAGCTGGAACGAGGAGGAGTTCTTC	CASSWNEEEFF
-	once	TRBV15	TRBJ2-5	TGTGCCACCAGCAGAGTTCAGGCCCAAGAGACCCAGTACTTC	CATSRVQAQETQYF
-	-	TRBV4-2	TRBJ1-5	TGTGCCAGCAGCCAAGAGGGCCATCAGCCCCAGCATTTT	CASSQEGHQPQHF
TRBD2	few	TRBV5-1	TRBJ2-3	TGCGCCAGCAGCTTGGTGGGACTACCTTTAGAGGTGCAGTATTTT	CASSLVGLPLEVQYF
TRBD1	-	TRBV23-1	TRBJ1-2	TGCGCCAGCAGTCAATCCCCGGGACAGGGGGCGCTTGGCTACACCTTC	CASSQSPGQGALGYTF
-	-	TRBV23-1	TRBJ1-4	TGCGCCAGCAGTCTTTACCCGGGACACGCAACTAATGAAGAACTGTTTTTT	CASSLYPGHATNEELFF
TRBD2	-	TRBV30	TRBJ2-3	TGTGCCTGGAGTGTACGGGGTCAGAGCGGGATCTTGACAGATACGCAGTATTTT	CAWSVRGQSGILTDTQYF
-	-	TRBV4-1	TRBJ2-3	TGCGCCAGCAGCCAAGCCGCAGATACGCAGTATTTT	CASSQAADTQYF
TRBD1	-	TRBV9	TRBJ2-7	TGTGCCAGCAGCCCCGGGACAGGGTTCGCCTACGAGCAGTACTTC	CASSPGTGFAYEQYF
-	once	TRBV3-1/TRBV3-2	TRBJ2-2	TGTGCCAGCACCCGCGGAGAGGGCACCGGGGAGCTGTTTTTT	CASTRGEGTGELFF
TRBD1	-	TRBV12-3/TRBV12-4	TRBJ1-1	TGTGCCAGCAGTTGGACAGGGAACACTGAAGCTTTCTTT	CASSWTGNTEAFF
-	-	TRBV30	TRBJ2-5	TGTGCCTGGAGTGTACCTCGGCCAGGGGCTGGGGAGACCCAGTACTTC	CAWSVPRPGAGETQYF
-	-	TRBV27	TRBJ2-7	TGTGCCAGCAGTTTATCGTCCAGGGTTGGATACGAGCAGTACTTC	CASSLSSRVGYEQYF
-	-	TRBV6-2/TRBV6-3	TRBJ1-5	TGTGCCAGCAGTCGACAGGTCAGCAATCAGCCCCAGCATTTT	CASSRQVSNQPQHF
TRBD1	-	TRBV19	TRBJ2-3	TGTGCCAGTACCCCCGGACAGGGATCGTCAGATACGCAGTATTTT	CASTPGQGSSDTQYF
-	-	TRBV11-3	TRBJ2-1	TGTGCCAGCAGCTTGCGGCGAGGTCGGGAGAGGAATGAGCAGTTCTTC	CASSLRRGRERNEQFF
TRBD1	-	TRBV10-1	TRBJ2-1	TGCGCCAGCAGTGAGTGGGGACAGGGGAAGTTCTTC	CASSEWGQGKFF
-	-	TRBV5-1	TRBJ2-3	TGCGCCAGCCACGAAGGGGGGGGCACAGATACGCAGTATTTT	CASHEGGGTDTQYF
-	-	TRBV11-3	TRBJ1-1	TGTGCCAGCGCCCCGACAGCCGGGAACACTGAAGCTTTCTTT	CASAPTAGNTEAFF
TRBD2	few	TRBV6-2/TRBV6-3	TRBJ2-3	TGTGCCAGCAGTTCGGCGGGAGGGGCAGATACGCAGTATTTT	CASSSAGGADTQYF
-	once	TRBV7-3	TRBJ1-2	TGTGCCAGCGGTGGACAGAACTATGGCTACACCTTC	CASGGQNYGYTF
-	-	TRBV30	TRBJ1-2	TGTGCCTGGACGATCGGGGGCTATGGCTACACCTTC	CAWTIGGYGYTF